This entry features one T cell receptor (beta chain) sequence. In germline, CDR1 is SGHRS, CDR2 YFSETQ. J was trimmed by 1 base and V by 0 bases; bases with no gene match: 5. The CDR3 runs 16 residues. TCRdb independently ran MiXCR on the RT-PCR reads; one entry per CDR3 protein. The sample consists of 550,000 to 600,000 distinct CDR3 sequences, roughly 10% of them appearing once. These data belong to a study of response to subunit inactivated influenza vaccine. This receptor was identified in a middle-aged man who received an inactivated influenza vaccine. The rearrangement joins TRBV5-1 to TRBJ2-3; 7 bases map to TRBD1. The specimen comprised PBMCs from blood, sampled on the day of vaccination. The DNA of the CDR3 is TGCGCCAGCAGCTTGGACAGGGGCGCTGGCACAGATACGCAGTATTTT. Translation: CASSLDRGAGTDTQYF.